The 29 T cell receptor beta chains below come from one sample, sequenced in a study of T cell responses to AZD1222 COVID-19 vaccine. Assay used: immunoSEQ multiplex PCR; TCRdb lists only in-frame clones, some missing. The sample has just over 150,000 clones, 90% seen once. Sequenced here: peripheral blood, sampled 28 days after the second AZD1222 dose. The receptor source for this set is an adult who received the AZD1222 COVID-19 vaccine.

This chain uses TRBV6-5 with TRBJ2-1; 9 positions agree with TRBD2. The CDR3 spans 14 residues. Germline CDR1 reads MNHEY; CDR2 reads SVGAGI. After removal of 8 bases from V and 4 bases from J, the junction contained 6 bases not matched to a gene. The CDR3 is CASSLTSGYNEQFF. CDR3 DNA: TGTGCCAGCTCCCTGACTAGCGGATACAATGAGCAGTTCTTC.

The chain employs TRBV19 and TRBJ2-5, with 10 bases matching TRBD2. J was trimmed by 1 base and V by 7 bases; bases with no gene match: 6. CDR1 and CDR2 from the germline V gene are LNHDA and SQIVND (reference sequence). This CDR3 region has 15 residues. As DNA, the CDR3 is TGTGCCAGTACCACGACTAGCGGGCCCCAAGAGACCCAGTACTTC. As protein: CASTTTSGPQETQYF.

The CDR3 region has the DNA TGCGCCAGCAGACCCTATCTAGCGGGAGTACAGTTCTTC. Amino acids: CASRPYLAGVQFF. V usage is TRBV4-1 and J usage is TRBJ2-1; 10 bases agree with TRBD2. The CDR3 length is 13 residues. V was clipped by 6 bases and J by 13 bases; unmatched bases: 9. Germline CDR1 and CDR2: MGHRA and YSYEKL.

The V and J genes are TRBV5-1 and TRBJ1-1; 7 positions match TRBD1. CDR1 and CDR2 from the germline V gene are SGHRS and YFSETQ. The CDR3 sequence is 16 residues long. V dropped 5 bases and J dropped 5; count of bases not matched to a gene: 15. The CDR3 DNA reads TGCGCCAGCAGTAGGGACAGTCATACCATGGGGACTGAAGCTTTCTTT. As protein: CASSRDSHTMGTEAFF.

The J gene is TRBJ1-4, the V gene TRBV5-1; D is unclear. The CDR3 totals 15 residues. Trimming took off 0 bases at V and 5 bases at J, with 11 bases between the two ends. In germline, CDR1 is SGHRS, CDR2 YFSETQ. CDR3 nucleotides: TGCGCCAGCAGCTTGGTGGGTTCAGGAAATGAAAAACTGTTTTTT. Amino acid sequence: CASSLVGSGNEKLFF.

J is TRBJ1-2 and V is TRBV5-1, with D perhaps matching TRBD1 (5 bases). Germline CDR1 and CDR2: SGHRS and YFSETQ. The V gene lost 7 bases and the J gene lost 8 bases, with 24 bases spanning the gap. The CDR3 totals 15 residues. CDR3 amino acids: CASSEPGPQPGGYTF. The CDR3 region has the DNA TGCGCCAGCTCAGAACCGGGACCGCAGCCAGGGGGCTACACCTTC.

CDR3 sequence reads: CATSKSSGGPLGTQYF. The CDR3 DNA follows: TGTGCCACCAGCAAATCTAGCGGGGGGCCTTTAGGTACGCAGTATTTT. V gene TRBV15 combines with J gene TRBJ2-3, with 11 nucleotides matching TRBD2. The germline gives CDR1 LNHNV, CDR2 YYDKDF (reference sequence). The CDR3 loop spans 16 amino acids. J gave up 8 bases and V 4 bases, and 11 bases lay outside the gene matches.

The genes are TRBV14 and TRBJ1-1; TRBD1 aligns across 10 bases. Trimming removed 4 bases from V and 5 bases from J; junction bases left unmatched: 7. This CDR3 spans 15 amino acids. CDR1 is SGHDN and CDR2 is FVKESK in the germline V gene. The CDR3 here is CASSPAGQGRTEAFF. DNA of the CDR3: TGTGCCAGCAGCCCTGCGGGACAGGGGCGGACTGAAGCTTTCTTT.

This clone was seen only once. The rearrangement links TRBV12-5 to TRBJ1-3; 7 bases agree with TRBD1. V was clipped by 5 bases and J by 4 bases; unmatched bases: 8. The CDR3 runs 15 residues. Germline V lookup: CDR1 LGHNT, CDR2 FRNRAP. The CDR3 spells CASGQSGGLGNTIYF. Written as DNA, the CDR3 is TGTGCTAGTGGTCAATCAGGGGGGTTGGGAAACACCATATATTTT.

The chain recombines TRBV4-2 with TRBJ2-5; 8 bases are shared with TRBD2. V lost 1 base, J lost 7 bases, and 5 bases stayed unmatched. The V gene's germline CDR1 is LGHNA and CDR2 YNFKEQ. The CDR3 loop spans 14 amino acids. The CDR3 sequence: CASSQGILAGTQYF. The CDR3 bases are TGTGCCAGCAGCCAAGGGATCCTAGCGGGGACCCAGTACTTC.

This clone is a singleton in its sample. The genes are TRBV5-1 and TRBJ1-6; no reliable D call. The V end was cut by 0 bases, the J end by 10 bases, with 11 bases between. CDR1 and CDR2 from the germline V gene are SGHRS and YFSETQ. The CDR3 has 14 amino acids. DNA of the CDR3: TGCGCCAGCAGCTTGGGCAGGCTAGGGTCACCCCTCCACTTT. Its translation: CASSLGRLGSPLHF.

Here the CDR3 DNA reads TGTGCCAGCAGCTTTTGGCCCCAAAGGGGGAATGAGCAGTTCTTC. This encodes CASSFWPQRGNEQFF. The chain is built from TRBV13 and TRBJ2-1, with a weak D call TRBD1 (6 bases). The V gene lost 3 bases and the J gene lost 7 bases, with 16 bases spanning the gap. This CDR3 contains 15 residues. From germline, CDR1 is PRHDT and CDR2 FYEKMQ (reference sequence).

The chain links TRBV6-1 to TRBJ1-5; possible D gene TRBD1, 5 bases. The CDR3 loop spans 15 amino acids. Deletions cut 3 bases from V and 1 base from J, with 10 bases between. Germline V lookup: CDR1 MNHNS, CDR2 SASEGT. This CDR3 is CASSDTGASNQPQHF. The DNA for the CDR3 is TGTGCCAGCAGTGACACCGGGGCCAGCAATCAGCCCCAGCATTTT.

The gene calls are TRBV7-6 and TRBJ2-1, with TRBD1 matching over 9 bases. This CDR3 is 17 amino acids long. The junction had 8 bases not matched to a gene; V was cut back by 1 base and J by 4 bases. Per the germline V gene, CDR1 is SGHVS and CDR2 is FNYEAQ. CDR3 bases: TGTGCCAGCAGCTTAGTCTCCCCCGGGACAGGGTACAATGAGCAGTTCTTC. This codes for CASSLVSPGTGYNEQFF.

The chain links TRBV9 to TRBJ2-7; 7 bases agree with TRBD1. Germline CDR1 is SGDLS and CDR2 is YYNGEE. V was pared by 4 bases and J by 3 bases, with 7 bases of the junction left unmatched. The CDR3 loop spans 14 amino acids. The CDR3 protein is CASSPRDRLYEQYF. The CDR3 DNA reads as TGTGCCAGCAGCCCCCGGGACAGACTCTACGAGCAGTACTTC.

The chain links TRBV7-2 to TRBJ2-7; D remains unclear. CDR3 length: 14 residues. Trimming shortened V by 1 base and J by 1 base, and 8 bases separated the two germline ends. From germline, CDR1 is SGHTA and CDR2 FQGNSA. For the CDR3, the DNA is TGTGCCAGCAGCTTAGGTGGGGAATCCTACGAGCAGTACTTC. This gives the protein CASSLGGESYEQYF.

Written as DNA, the CDR3 is TGCGCCAGCAGTGAGCGACTCTTTCTTGAGCAGTTCTTC. Residues: CASSERLFLEQFF. The chain employs TRBV10-1 and TRBJ2-1, with no clear D. V lost 2 bases and J lost 9, with 11 bases in between. Germline V gene data show CDR1 as WNHNN and CDR2 as SYGVQD (reference sequence). The CDR3 spans 13 residues.

V and J are TRBV11-2 and TRBJ2-5, with unresolved D. The CDR3 totals 12 residues. The V and J ends lost 1 base and 5 bases respectively, with 5 bases between them. CDR1 is SGHAT, CDR2 FQNNGV, per germline. CDR3 nucleotides: TGTGCCAGCAGCTTAGTAAAGGAGACCCAGTACTTC. This translates into CASSLVKETQYF.

V gene TRBV19 combines with J gene TRBJ2-3, with 7 positions matching TRBD1. Germline CDR1 LNHDA, CDR2 SQIVND (reference sequence). Trimming took 1 base from V and 6 from J; bases not matched to a gene: 4. This CDR3 contains 14 residues. The CDR3 is CASSIGRQGDTQYF. CDR3 DNA: TGTGCCAGTAGTATAGGGCGACAGGGTGATACGCAGTATTTT. The variable domain in full, completed from reference TRBV19 and TRBJ2-3, reads DGGITQSPKYLFRKEGQNVTLSCEQNLNHDAMYWYRQDPGQGLRLIYYSQIVNDFQKGDIAEGYSVSREKKESFPLTVTSAQKNPTAFYLCASSIGRQGDTQYFGPGTRLTVL.

This sequence joins TRBV10-2 and TRBJ2-1, with TRBD2 identical over 9 bases. The length of the CDR3 is 17 residues. Germline assignment: CDR1 WSHSY and CDR2 SAAADI. J was trimmed by 1 base and V by 7 bases; bases with no gene match: 11. CDR3 in amino acids: CASTVAGVFQSYNEQFF. For the CDR3, the DNA is TGCGCCAGCACGGTAGCGGGAGTTTTCCAATCCTACAATGAGCAGTTCTTC.

The V gene is TRBV19, the J gene TRBJ1-4; D is unclear. The V and J ends lost 3 bases and 8 bases respectively, with 16 bases between them. Germline CDR1 is LNHDA and CDR2 is SQIVND (reference sequence). The CDR3 extends over 15 amino acids. The CDR3 spells CASSMDREGKEKLFF. CDR3 bases: TGTGCCAGTAGTATGGACCGGGAAGGGAAGGAAAAACTGTTTTTT.

This rearrangement joins TRBV6-5 to TRBJ1-5; no firm D call. Germline CDR1 reads MNHEY; CDR2 reads SVGAGI. V dropped 1 base and J dropped 0 bases, with 7 bases sitting between them. There are 15 residues in the CDR3. In DNA form, the CDR3 reads TGTGCCAGCAGTTACTTAGGCGGTAGCAATCAGCCCCAGCATTTT. Its protein is CASSYLGGSNQPQHF.

The chain carries TRBV3-1 (or the pseudogene TRBV3-2) and TRBJ2-7; 8 bases agree with TRBD1. Per the germline V gene, CDR1 is LGHDT and CDR2 is YNNKEL (reference sequence). The CDR3 spans 15 residues. After removal of 4 bases from V and 3 bases from J, the junction contained 8 bases not matched to a gene. CDR3 sequence reads: CASSRGGQGSYEQYF. In nucleotides, the CDR3 is TGTGCCAGCAGCCGTGGTGGACAGGGTAGCTACGAGCAGTACTTC.

The chain couples TRBV6-5 to TRBJ2-7; D ambiguous. Trimming shortened V by 7 bases and J by 2 bases, and 9 bases separated the two germline ends. The CDR3 runs to 12 residues. In germline, CDR1 is MNHEY, CDR2 SVGAGI. The CDR3 reads CASNTRPYEQYF. The CDR3 DNA sequence: TGTGCCAGCAATACCCGACCCTACGAGCAGTACTTC.

This chain uses TRBV19 with TRBJ2-2; TRBD1 is a possible D gene (5 bases). Germline assignment: CDR1 LNHDA and CDR2 SQIVND (reference sequence). CDR3 length: 14 residues. V was shortened by 2 bases and J by 5 bases, with 9 bases between the two germline ends. The CDR3 protein is CASSILPGTGELFF. CDR3 DNA sequence: TGTGCCAGTAGTATACTACCAGGGACCGGGGAGCTGTTTTTT.

This chain links TRBV2 with TRBJ1-4, with TRBD1 as a possible D gene (5 bases). Trimming pared 11 bases from V and 4 bases from J, leaving 14 bases between. The CDR3 totals 13 residues. Per the germline V gene, CDR1 is SNHLY and CDR2 is FYNNEI. Written as DNA, the CDR3 is TGTGCCGGACGAGCCGGGGGTAATGAAAAACTGTTTTTT. This sequence encodes CAGRAGGNEKLFF. The whole variable domain, filled in from reference TRBV2 and TRBJ1-4, reads EPEVTQTPSHQVTQMGQEVILRCVPISNHLYFYWYRQILGQKVEFLVSFYNNEISEKSEIFDDQFSVERPDGSNFTLKIRSTKLEDSAMYFCAGRAGGNEKLFFGSGTQLSVL.

This sequence joins TRBV5-1 and TRBJ2-1; 8 nucleotides match TRBD1. This CDR3 contains 15 residues. Germline-derived CDR1 and CDR2 are SGHRS and YFSETQ. V lost 0 bases, J lost 1 base, and 0 bases stayed unmatched. CDR3 nucleotide sequence: TGCGCCAGCAGCTTGGGGACAGGGTCCTACAATGAGCAGTTCTTC. This translates into CASSLGTGSYNEQFF.

The chain recombines TRBV27 with TRBJ2-3; D uncertain. Germline values: CDR1 MNHEY, CDR2 SMNVEV (reference sequence). The V gene lost 3 bases and the J gene lost 6 bases, with 13 bases spanning the gap. The CDR3 covers 14 residues. The CDR3 is CASSFGLGKDTQYF. In DNA form, the CDR3 reads TGTGCCAGCAGTTTCGGGCTGGGAAAGGATACGCAGTATTTT.

V and J are TRBV19 and TRBJ2-7; 9 positions agree with TRBD1. The junction had 3 bases not matched to a gene; V was cut back by 4 bases and J by 2 bases. The CDR3 length is 14 residues. Germline values: CDR1 LNHDA, CDR2 SQIVND (reference sequence). The CDR3, as DNA: TGTGCCAGTAGTAGGGACAGGGATACCTACGAGCAGTACTTC. Amino acid sequence: CASSRDRDTYEQYF.